The 26 T cell receptor beta chains reported below all come from one sample, sequenced in a study of PD-1 blockade in classical Hodgkin lymphoma. Sequencing used immunoSEQ multiplex PCR; TCRdb keeps in-frame clones, though not all of them. The sample has approximately 59,000 clones; around 90% are singletons. Relapse after autologous stem cell transplantation occurred in every patient, and brentuximab vedotin exposure varied. The material sequenced was peripheral blood mononuclear cells (PBMCs), taken before the second cycle of nivolumab. These receptors were obtained from a human donor with classical Hodgkin lymphoma.

The chain carries TRBV6-6 and TRBJ2-1; possible D gene TRBD2, 5 bases. The CDR3 has 13 amino acids. Germline CDR1 MNHNY, CDR2 SVGAGI (reference sequence). V was clipped by 4 bases and J by 6 bases, with 10 bases between them. The CDR3 nucleotides are TGTGCCAGCAGTTTCGTAGGGAGCAATGAGCAGTTCTTC. Amino acids: CASSFVGSNEQFF.

The gene calls are TRBV4-1 and TRBJ2-3, with D possibly matching TRBD2 (6 bases). This CDR3 spans 15 amino acids. CDR1 MGHRA and CDR2 YSYEKL come from the germline V gene. Deletions cut 2 bases from V and 0 bases from J, with 9 bases between. CDR3: CASSQPGTSTDTQYF. The CDR3, as DNA: TGCGCCAGCAGCCAACCCGGGACTAGCACAGATACGCAGTATTTT.

This chain uses TRBV19 with TRBJ1-1; D not resolved. The CDR3 has 13 amino acids. Trimming cost V 0 bases and J 7 bases, with 9 bases left between them. CDR1 LNHDA and CDR2 SQIVND come from the germline V gene (reference sequence). The chain's CDR3 is CASSIDPRDEAFF. The CDR3 DNA follows: TGTGCCAGTAGTATAGATCCCCGGGATGAAGCTTTCTTT.

This clone is a singleton in its sample. The rearrangement joins TRBV10-3 to TRBJ2-5; D might be TRBD1 (5 bases). Looked up from germline, CDR1 is ENHRY and CDR2 is SYGVKD. V was pared by 7 bases and J by 4 bases, with 13 bases between. This CDR3 is 13 amino acids long. CDR3 sequence reads: CAINPTQGETQYF. The CDR3, as DNA: TGTGCCATCAATCCAACGCAGGGAGAGACCCAGTACTTC.

This chain connects TRBV30 to TRBJ1-5, with a tentative D call TRBD1 (5 bases). With 5 bases removed from V and 5 bases from J, the gap between germline ends came to 13 bases. CDR1 GTSNPN and CDR2 SVGIG come from the germline V gene (reference sequence). The CDR3 totals 13 residues. As DNA, the CDR3 is TGTGCCTGGGGGGGGACTGATTATCAGCCCCAGCATTTT. Protein sequence: CAWGGTDYQPQHF.

The chain recombines TRBV28 with TRBJ2-3, with TRBD2 identical over 10 bases. The germline V gene encodes CDR1 MDHEN and CDR2 SYDVKM. The V segment lost 3 bases and the J segment 2 bases; nucleotides outside the gene matches: 5. CDR3 size: 16 residues. The CDR3 spells CASSLASGSVTDTQYF. The CDR3, as DNA: TGTGCCAGCAGTTTGGCTAGCGGGAGCGTCACAGATACGCAGTATTTT.

CDR3: CASSPQPGVGITGELFF. The CDR3 DNA reads TGTGCCAGCAGCCCGCAACCGGGGGTAGGGATTACCGGGGAGCTGTTTTTT. The chain combines TRBV7-3 with TRBJ2-2; D might be TRBD2 (6 bases). Germline assignment: CDR1 SGHTA and CDR2 FQGTGA. This CDR3 spans 17 amino acids. With 5 bases removed from V and 5 bases from J, the gap between germline ends came to 21 bases.

This chain's CDR3 is CASSLGQHYGYTF. Written as DNA, the CDR3 is TGTGCCAGCAGCCTCGGACAGCACTATGGCTACACCTTC. The chain has TRBV5-5 and TRBJ1-2; tentative D call: TRBD1 (6 bases). The V and J ends lost 4 bases and 3 bases respectively, with 10 bases between them. The CDR3 length is 13 residues. From germline, CDR1 is SGHKS and CDR2 YYEKEE (reference sequence).

The J gene is TRBJ1-4, the V gene TRBV6-1; TRBD1 is a possible D gene (6 bases). V lost 7 bases, J lost 7 bases, and 19 bases lay in between. CDR3 length equals 15 residues. Germline assignment: CDR1 MNHNS and CDR2 SASEGT. CDR3 protein: CASINRANPGEKLFF. The CDR3, as DNA: TGTGCCAGCATCAACAGGGCAAACCCGGGTGAAAAACTGTTTTTT.

This clone was seen only a few times. The J gene is TRBJ2-1, the V gene TRBV15, with TRBD2 matching 12 bases. The CDR3 is 17 residues long. Germline V gene lookup returns CDR1 LNHNV and CDR2 YYDKDF (reference sequence). V lost 5 bases, J lost 8 bases, and 13 bases stayed unmatched. The CDR3 coding sequence is TGTGCCACCAGCGAAGGGCTAGCGGGAGGGCCATATGATGAGCAGTTCTTC. Its protein is CATSEGLAGGPYDEQFF.

The J gene is TRBJ2-1, the V gene TRBV4-3; no firm D call. The CDR3 has 16 residues. Germline V gene data show CDR1 as LGHNA and CDR2 as YSLEER. The V and J ends lost 5 bases and 0 bases respectively, with 14 bases between them. CDR3 nucleotide sequence: TGCGCCAGCAGCTTAAGTAGCTGGAGCTCCTACAATGAGCAGTTCTTC. It is translated as CASSLSSWSSYNEQFF.

The table lists this clone with a count of one. DNA for the CDR3: TGTGCCAGCAGTTTCGGGGGTAGCGGGAGCAATCAGCCCCAGCATTTT. Protein: CASSFGGSGSNQPQHF. The chain has TRBV6-5 and TRBJ1-5; the D gene is possibly TRBD1 (5 bases). Germline-derived CDR1 and CDR2 are MNHEY and SVGAGI. Trimming cost V 4 bases and J 1 base, with 14 bases left between them. The CDR3 covers 16 residues.

In nucleotides, the CDR3 is TGTGCCAGCAGCGTGGGACAGAACTATGGCTACACCTTC. Residues: CASSVGQNYGYTF. This chain links TRBV9 with TRBJ1-2, with 7 bases identical to TRBD1. The CDR3 has 13 residues. Germline CDR1 and CDR2: SGDLS and YYNGEE. V lost 2 bases, J lost 2 bases, and 0 bases stayed unmatched.

The chain links TRBV11-2 to TRBJ2-5, with D perhaps matching TRBD1 (6 bases). V dropped 3 bases and J dropped 5 bases, with 13 bases sitting between them. The length of the CDR3 is 14 residues. Germline lookup yields CDR1 SGHAT and CDR2 FQNNGV. CDR3 loop: CASSFGTLGETQYF. The CDR3 nucleotides read TGTGCCAGCAGCTTCGGGACACTGGGGGAGACCCAGTACTTC. The complete variable domain, with remaining parts taken from reference TRBV11-2 and TRBJ2-5, reads EAGVAQSPRYKIIEKRQSVAFWCNPISGHATLYWYQQILGQGPKLLIQFQNNGVVDDSQLPKDRFSAERLKGVDSTLKIQPAKLEDSAVYLCASSFGTLGETQYFGPGTRLLVL.

V is TRBV19 and J is TRBJ2-5; 7 nucleotides agree with TRBD2. V gave up 3 bases and J gave up 3 bases; unmatched junction bases: 4. The germline gives CDR1 LNHDA, CDR2 SQIVND (reference sequence). This CDR3 comprises 14 residues. The CDR3, as DNA: TGTGCCAGTAGTATCTGGGCGGGAGAAGAGACCCAGTACTTC. It is translated as CASSIWAGEETQYF.

The V and J genes are TRBV5-4 and TRBJ2-1; no reliable D call. The germline CDR1 and CDR2 sequences are SGHNT and YYREEE (reference sequence). The CDR3 loop spans 14 amino acids. Trimming stripped 0 bases from V and 5 bases from J, with 9 bases between. The CDR3 DNA follows: TGTGCCAGCAGCTTGGGGCTAGTTAACAATGAGCAGTTCTTC. The encoded protein is CASSLGLVNNEQFF.

The V gene is TRBV11-1, the J gene TRBJ2-7; TRBD1 is a possible D gene (6 bases). Per the germline V gene, CDR1 is SGHAT and CDR2 is FQDESV (reference sequence). V lost 3 bases and J lost 2, with 11 bases in between. The CDR3 has 14 residues. Written as DNA, the CDR3 is TGTGCCAGCAGCTTTGACAGGTACACCTACGAGCAGTACTTC. As protein: CASSFDRYTYEQYF.

The rearrangement links TRBV14 to TRBJ2-7; D call uncertain. The CDR3 consists of 11 residues. V lost 0 bases to trimming and J lost 3 bases, with 0 bases between them. Germline CDR1 is SGHDN and CDR2 is FVKESK. CDR3 in amino acids: CASSQDYEQYF. The CDR3 DNA reads as TGTGCCAGCAGCCAAGACTACGAGCAGTACTTC. Drawing the rest from reference TRBV14 and TRBJ2-7, the complete variable domain is EAGVTQFPSHSVIEKGQTVTLRCDPISGHDNLYWYRRVMGKEIKFLLHFVKESKQDESGMPNNRFLAERTGGTYSTLKVQPAELEDSGVYFCASSQDYEQYFGPGTRLTVT.

This clone was seen just once. This chain joins TRBV5-6 and TRBJ1-1; D is undetermined. V was pared by 0 bases and J by 4 bases, with 19 bases between. CDR1 is SGHDT, CDR2 YYEEEE, per germline. The CDR3 consists of 17 residues. The CDR3 DNA sequence: TGTGCCAGCAGCTTGGGGCTTTGGGGTTCAATGGGCACTGAAGCTTTCTTT. Translated, it gives CASSLGLWGSMGTEAFF. The complete variable domain, with remaining parts taken from reference TRBV5-6 and TRBJ1-1, reads DAGVTQSPTHLIKTRGQQVTLRCSPKSGHDTVSWYQQALGQGPQFIFQYYEEEERQRGNFPDRFSGHQFPNYSSELNVNALLLGDSALYLCASSLGLWGSMGTEAFFGQGTRLTVV.

This chain uses TRBV10-3 with TRBJ2-2; 16 bases agree with TRBD2. Per germline, CDR1 ENHRY and CDR2 SYGVKD. The V gene end was trimmed by 6 bases and the J gene end by 4 bases; junction bases not matched to a gene: 8. CDR3 length: 18 residues. The DNA for the CDR3 is TGTGCCATCAGAACCGGGACTAGCGGGGGGGCTAGCACCGGGGAGCTGTTTTTT. This codes for CAIRTGTSGGASTGELFF.

This chain links TRBV30 with TRBJ1-2, with D maybe TRBD1 (6 bases). The ends were cut back, 2 bases at V and 4 bases at J, with 11 bases in the middle. The germline V gene encodes CDR1 GTSNPN and CDR2 SVGIG (reference sequence). The CDR3 is 13 amino acids. The CDR3 loop reads CAWSPGEGYGYTF. DNA of the CDR3: TGTGCCTGGAGTCCAGGGGAGGGCTATGGCTACACCTTC.

This chain joins TRBV5-4 and TRBJ1-1; D gene unclear. Germline lookup yields CDR1 SGHNT and CDR2 YYREEE (reference sequence). The V gene lost 5 bases and the J gene lost 2 bases, with 10 bases spanning the gap. This CDR3 is built from 13 residues. The chain's CDR3 is CASRTGINTEAFF. The DNA for the CDR3 is TGTGCCAGCAGGACCGGGATCAACACTGAAGCTTTCTTT.

The CDR3 loop reads CASSQDSLAGSYEQYF. The CDR3, as DNA: TGCGCCAGCAGCCAAGATAGCCTAGCGGGCTCCTACGAGCAGTACTTC. The gene calls are TRBV4-3 and TRBJ2-7, with 8 positions matching TRBD2. V was pared by 0 bases and J by 0 bases, with 4 bases of the junction left unmatched. The germline V gene encodes CDR1 LGHNA and CDR2 YSLEER. This CDR3 is built from 16 residues.

The chain combines TRBV19 with TRBJ2-1; TRBD1 matches at 9 bases. The V and J ends lost 1 base and 2 bases, in that order; junction bases with no gene match: 9. Germline V gene data show CDR1 as LNHDA and CDR2 as SQIVND (reference sequence). The CDR3 totals 18 residues. For the CDR3, the DNA is TGTGCCAGTAGTATAGGGGTAACCCGGGACAGGGCCTACAATGAGCAGTTCTTC. Residues: CASSIGVTRDRAYNEQFF. The full variable domain, in which reference TRBV19 and TRBJ2-1 provide the parts outside the CDR3, is DGGITQSPKYLFRKEGQNVTLSCEQNLNHDAMYWYRQDPGQGLRLIYYSQIVNDFQKGDIAEGYSVSREKKESFPLTVTSAQKNPTAFYLCASSIGVTRDRAYNEQFFGPGTRLTVL.

The chain joins TRBV28 to TRBJ2-2; 8 nucleotides agree with TRBD1. The CDR3 is 15 amino acids. Per germline, CDR1 MDHEN and CDR2 SYDVKM. The V gene end was trimmed by 3 bases and the J gene end by 4 bases; junction bases not matched to a gene: 4. The CDR3 DNA is TGTGCCAGCAGTTTTCTAGACAGGGGCACCGGGGAGCTGTTTTTT. Translated, it gives CASSFLDRGTGELFF.

The chain combines TRBV27 with TRBJ2-1; 11 nucleotides agree with TRBD2. J lost 9 bases, V lost 5 bases, and 12 bases had no gene match. This CDR3 is built from 16 residues. Germline V gene sequence: CDR1 MNHEY, CDR2 SMNVEV (reference sequence). The CDR3 nucleotides read TGTGCCAGCAGTAAGGGGTCTAGCGGGAGGAATACTGAGCAGTTCTTC. The encoded protein is CASSKGSSGRNTEQFF.